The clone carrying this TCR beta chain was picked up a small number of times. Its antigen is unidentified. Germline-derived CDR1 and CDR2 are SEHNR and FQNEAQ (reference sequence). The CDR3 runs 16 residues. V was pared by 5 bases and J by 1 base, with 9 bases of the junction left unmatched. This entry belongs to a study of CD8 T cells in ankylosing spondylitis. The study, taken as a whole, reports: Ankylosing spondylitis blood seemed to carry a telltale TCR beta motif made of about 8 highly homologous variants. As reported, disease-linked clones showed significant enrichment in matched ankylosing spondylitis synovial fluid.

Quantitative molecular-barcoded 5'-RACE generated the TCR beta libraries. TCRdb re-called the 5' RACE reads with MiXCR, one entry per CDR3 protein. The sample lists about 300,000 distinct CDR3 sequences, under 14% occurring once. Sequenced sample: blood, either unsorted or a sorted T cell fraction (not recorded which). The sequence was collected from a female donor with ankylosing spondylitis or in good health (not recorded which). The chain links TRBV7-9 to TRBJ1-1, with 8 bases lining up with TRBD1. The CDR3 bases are TGTGCCAGCAGCGATCCCCCGACAGGGGAGAACACTGAAGCTTTCTTT. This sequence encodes CASSDPPTGENTEAFF.